This T cell receptor beta chain was sequenced for a study of shared clonotypes between healthy human individuals (dated by TCRdb to 2020 to 2021). Context from the whole study: The cohort comprised a couple of women and a few men aged 18 to 49 years. For each donor, CD4 naive and CD4 memory were each run on three plates, CD8 naive on two plates, and CD8 memory on one plate. To estimate repertoire size and how much clonotypes are shared between individuals, the study performed deep sequencing of blood TCR repertoires from 4 to 6 healthy adults. Libraries were prepared and TCR repertoires were sequenced by different laboratories using diverse techniques, in order to increase sequencing depth and limit assay-specific biases. Between about 0.94 and 8.9 billion PBMCs per donor were obtained by leukapheresis.

Regarding this clone: It has no known antigen specificity. No base-level quality is on record; no much larger clone is a single base apart.

Trimming removed 6 bases from V and 5 bases from J; the gene matches leave 11 bases unexplained. The CDR1 and CDR2 encoded by the germline V gene are MNHEY and SVGAGI. The CDR3 measures 15 amino acids from cysteine to phenylalanine. The kept DNA is CDR3 alone, 45 bases in frame from the first base. Broad study findings and their caveats: Because the study included only a small number of donors, the genetic and exposure-history diversity represented was limited. Pairwise subsampling led to the expectation that sequencing depth would affect the degree of clonotype sharing among donors. Across several donors, roughly 5.4% of naive CD4, 3% to 3.5% of naive CD8, 2.3% of memory CD4, and around 0.4% of memory CD8 clonotypes were shared. Naive subsets generally had larger estimated clonotype richness than memory subsets. Compared with non-shared clonotypes, clonotypes shared by all four sorted-subset donors had higher generation probabilities. Only blood was sampled, and tissue TCR repertoires likely differ from those in blood. Even with the large sequencing depth, rarefaction of the sorted-subset datasets indicated that sequencing was incomplete.

Using the deep immunoSEQ assay, multiplex PCR amplified TCR CDR3 regions from genomic DNA. Genomic DNA extracted from each cell subset was distributed evenly over all wells of several immunoSEQ 96-well plates, and each plate served as one replicate. Each replicate PCR for sorted subsets received roughly 0.2 ug genomic DNA, equal to roughly 30,000 T cell genomes. Purified libraries were measured with a Qubit 3.0 fluorometer, size-checked on a Bioanalyzer 2100, and measured again with the KAPA Library Quantification kit. Every immunoSEQ 96-well plate was sequenced on a separate single-read 150-cycle Illumina NextSeq 550 flow cell. The original pipeline was this. Because the immunoSEQ output included only junctional sequences and no quality scores, the filtering could not be the same as the filtering used for full-length reads. To assign V/J genes and CDR3, sequences were annotated against IMGT germline references using PyIR, a Python wrapper for IgBLAST v1.9. Reads were filtered out if the reads had weak V/J assignments (E-value above 1e-6), no CDR3, stop codons, out-of-frame junctions, or ambiguous translated residues. V3J clonotypes were defined as sequences sharing an identical inferred V gene, J gene, and CDR3 amino acid sequence. Percentage overlap between repertoires was computed as shared unique clonotypes divided by the size of the smaller repertoire. Richness of each repertoire was evaluated using RTK rarefaction, the Chao1 estimator, and Recon v2.1 estimates of unobserved clonotypes. Generation probabilities were computed with OLGA for all TCRbeta clonotypes obtained by the gDNA method from a handful of donors. TCRdb provides this immuneACCESS table in a form limited to in-frame rearrangements. Some clones are lacking; in checked studies, under half of them reflect an unresolved V gene, and why the rest are absent is not known. Clone size and V and J calls were adopted from that table, with D and trimming inferred from the DNA. The sample table lists fewer than 1 million clones, around 96% of them with a count of one. Under 0.3% of the sample is in the top ten clones.

For the CD8 naive samples, CD45RO-negative cells were positively selected for CCR7, yielding a CD45RA+CCR7+ population from which TemRA cells were excluded. Donors were healthy HIV-negative adults with no recently reported acute infections or vaccinations. Every donor was a Caucasian adult living in Nashville, Tennessee, USA. Blood was obtained by leukapheresis, after which PBMCs were separated by Ficoll-Histopaque density gradient centrifugation and cryopreserved in liquid nitrogen vapor phase. Analytical flow cytometry was used to check the purity and quantity of every magnetically sorted T cell population. Each sorted fraction had its genomic DNA isolated and then quantified by UV absorbance on a Nanodrop 2000c.

Specimen: naive CD8+ T cells sorted from blood. Reading the label with the study, this specimen's cell subset or site is: CD45RA+CCR7+. This chain is built from TRBV6-5 and TRBJ2-7, and TRBD1 matches 9 of the central bases. The clonotype originates from a man aged 25-45 years in good health. The CDR3: CASSRPGQGYHEQYF. The DNA sequence is as follows: TGTGCCAGCAGCCGACCGGGACAGGGATACCACGAGCAGTACTTC.